Presented here are 25 T cell receptor beta chains from one specimen sequenced in a study of control samples from healthy donors and cancer patients. TCRdb's table, derived via immunoSEQ multiplex PCR, lists solely in-frame clones and lacks some. The data contain fewer than 500,000 clones, approximately 92% of them singletons. The sequenced sample consisted of PBMCs. These TCRs come from a man aged 35 to 55 with head and neck cancer.

The chain's CDR3 is CASSSRGPPGAYGYTF. CDR3 DNA sequence: TGTGCCAGCAGCTCTCGAGGGCCGCCAGGGGCCTATGGCTACACCTTC. This chain links TRBV7-3 with TRBJ1-2, with D possibly matching TRBD1 (6 bases). The CDR3 extends over 16 amino acids. Between the trimmed V and J ends, which lost 4 bases and 4 bases, there was a span of 19 bases. From germline, CDR1 is SGHTA and CDR2 FQGTGA.

The chain has TRBV6-5 and TRBJ1-6, with TRBD1 matching 7 bases. Trimming removed 5 bases from V and 10 bases from J; junction bases left unmatched: 8. The CDR3 covers 14 residues. Germline assignment: CDR1 MNHEY and CDR2 SVGAGI. The CDR3 DNA follows: TGTGCCAGCAGTACGGCGACAGGGTCCTCACCCCTCCACTTT. Translation gives CASSTATGSSPLHF.

This chain's CDR3 is CASSWGQGRFNTEAFF. CDR3 nucleotides: TGTGCCAGCAGTTGGGGACAGGGTAGGTTTAACACTGAAGCTTTCTTT. The rearrangement links TRBV27 to TRBJ1-1; 9 positions agree with TRBD1. The CDR3 extends over 16 amino acids. CDR1 and CDR2 (germline): MNHEY, SMNVEV (reference sequence). The junction had 8 bases not matched to a gene; V was cut back by 4 bases and J by 2 bases.

The chain uses TRBV18 and TRBJ2-7; 8 bases align to TRBD1. Germline CDR1 reads KGHSH; CDR2 reads LQKENI. This CDR3 is built from 15 residues. V dropped 2 bases and J dropped 5; count of bases not matched to a gene: 8. The CDR3 reads CASSPGPGGWDEQYF. The CDR3, as DNA: TGTGCCAGCTCACCAGGGCCAGGGGGCTGGGACGAGCAGTACTTC.

V and J are TRBV3-1 (or the pseudogene TRBV3-2) and TRBJ2-7, with 10 bases identical to TRBD1. Germline-derived CDR1 and CDR2 are LGHDT and YNNKEL (reference sequence). Trimming at V came to 2 bases and at J to 4 bases, leaving 23 bases not matched to a gene. The CDR3 has 21 residues. The CDR3 loop is CASSQHSFPYRDRGLIYEQYF. CDR3 nucleotides: TGTGCCAGCAGCCAACACTCTTTCCCATACCGGGACAGGGGTTTGATATACGAGCAGTACTTC.

The chain recombines TRBV28 with TRBJ2-5; D remains unclear. Germline assignment: CDR1 MDHEN and CDR2 SYDVKM. The CDR3 consists of 11 residues. V lost 5 bases and J lost 5, with 6 bases in between. The CDR3 reads CASSPRETQYF. The CDR3 DNA sequence: TGTGCCAGCAGTCCCAGGGAGACCCAGTACTTC.

This clone was detected once. This chain uses TRBV6-1 with TRBJ1-5; the D gene is possibly TRBD1 (6 bases). There are 14 residues in the CDR3. V lost 2 bases and J lost 3, with 8 bases in between. Germline values: CDR1 MNHNS, CDR2 SASEGT. As DNA, the CDR3 is TGTGCCAGCAGTGAACACAGGGTCAATCAGCCCCAGCATTTT. It specifies CASSEHRVNQPQHF.

The genes are TRBV28 and TRBJ2-6; TRBD1 is a possible D gene (5 bases). The CDR3 has 19 residues. Deletions cut 3 bases from V and 0 bases from J, with 18 bases between. The germline gives CDR1 MDHEN, CDR2 SYDVKM. The CDR3 reads CASSFPPLTARSGANVLTF. CDR3 DNA: TGTGCCAGCAGTTTCCCCCCCCTGACAGCCCGCTCTGGGGCCAACGTCCTGACTTTC.

This clone was detected once. At one end, the junction sequence differs from germline, possibly due to a read error. The chain has TRBV5-6 and TRBJ1-4; no firm D call. The germline V gene has CDR1 SGHDT and CDR2 YYEEEE. CDR3 length: 12 amino acids. As DNA, the CDR3 is TGTGCCAGCAGCTTGGGTAACGCGGCAGTTGAATTT. This translates into CASSLGNAAVEF.

This clone has just one count. V usage is TRBV7-9 and J usage is TRBJ1-4; tentative D call: TRBD1 (6 bases). The CDR3 is 15 amino acids. V shed 5 bases and J shed 7 bases, with 17 bases lying between them. CDR1 is SEHNR and CDR2 is FQNEAQ in the germline V gene (reference sequence). The CDR3 sequence is CASSDTTGKGEKLFF. CDR3 in DNA: TGTGCCAGCAGCGACACAACAGGGAAGGGTGAAAAACTGTTTTTT.

This sequence joins TRBV19 and TRBJ2-1, with 7 bases that match TRBD1. The CDR3 is made up of 15 amino acids. Germline CDR1 reads LNHDA; CDR2 reads SQIVND (reference sequence). V shed 1 base, J shed 5 bases, and the junction held 5 bases outside the gene matches. The CDR3 reads CASSIGGQQDNEQFF. The CDR3 DNA is TGTGCCAGTAGTATAGGGGGACAGCAAGACAATGAGCAGTTCTTC.

The chain uses TRBV5-8 and TRBJ2-1; either TRBD1 or TRBD2 may supply D (5 bases each). Trimming left V 0 bases short and J 4 bases short, with 8 bases between. This CDR3 is 14 amino acids long. Looked up from germline, CDR1 is SGHTS and CDR2 is YDEGEE. The CDR3 spells CASSLGGPYNEQFF. The CDR3 DNA is TGTGCCAGCAGCTTGGGGGGACCGTACAATGAGCAGTTCTTC. The full variable domain, completed using reference TRBV5-8 and TRBJ2-1, is EAGVTQSPTHLIKTRGQQATLRCSPISGHTSVYWYQQALGLGLQFLLWYDEGEERNRGNFPPRFSGRQFPNYSSELNVNALELEDSALYLCASSLGGPYNEQFFGPGTRLTVL.

The rearrangement links TRBV18 to TRBJ1-3; 7 bases align to TRBD1. The trim removed 4 bases at V and 4 bases at J, leaving 4 bases unmatched. Germline V gene sequence: CDR1 KGHSH, CDR2 LQKENI. The length of the CDR3 is 14 residues. The CDR3 DNA is TGTGCCAGCTCACAGGGGGCGCAAGGAAACACCATATATTTT. This translates into CASSQGAQGNTIYF.

V usage is TRBV5-1 and J usage is TRBJ1-2; 9 bases are a match to TRBD1. J gave up 3 bases and V 2 bases, and 5 bases lay outside the gene matches. Germline V gives CDR1 SGHRS, CDR2 YFSETQ. This CDR3 region has 15 residues. The CDR3 region is CASSFGTGSDYGYTF. CDR3 nucleotides: TGCGCCAGCAGCTTTGGGACAGGGAGTGACTATGGCTACACCTTC.

V and J are TRBV20-1 and TRBJ2-1; D possibly matches TRBD1 or TRBD2 (6 bases each). Trimming shortened V by 3 bases and J by 7 bases, and 16 bases separated the two germline ends. The CDR3 spans 14 residues. CDR1 and CDR2 (germline): DFQATT, SNEGSKA (reference sequence). The CDR3 DNA reads as TGCAGTGCTAGTGCCGGGGGCGCAGGGAATGAGCAGTTCTTC. Protein: CSASAGGAGNEQFF.

The genes are TRBV10-1 and TRBJ1-6; D is ambiguous. The V gene lost 2 bases and the J gene lost 7 bases, with 6 bases spanning the gap. This CDR3 is built from 13 residues. Germline CDR1 reads WNHNN; CDR2 reads SYGVQD (reference sequence). The CDR3 coding sequence is TGCGCCAGCAGTGAGCGGAGGAATTCACCCCTCCACTTT. Translated, it gives CASSERRNSPLHF.

The gene calls are TRBV6-6 and TRBJ2-7; 10 bases map to TRBD1. Germline V gene data show CDR1 as MNHNY and CDR2 as SVGAGI (reference sequence). V dropped 2 bases and J dropped 3; count of bases not matched to a gene: 4. The CDR3 has 15 amino acids. The DNA of the CDR3 is TGTGCCAGCAGTTACGGGACAGGGGCACACTACGAGCAGTACTTC. It translates to CASSYGTGAHYEQYF.

The chain combines TRBV29-1 with TRBJ2-7; maybe TRBD1 (5 bases). Germline CDR1 reads SQVTM; CDR2 reads ANQGSEA. The CDR3 totals 13 residues. Trimming pared 0 bases from V and 2 bases from J, leaving 8 bases between. The CDR3 DNA reads TGCAGCGTTGAAGAAGACAGCCCCTACGAGCAGTACTTC. Translating it yields CSVEEDSPYEQYF.

The chain carries TRBV5-5 and TRBJ1-6; D is perhaps TRBD1 (5 bases). Germline CDR1 and CDR2: SGHKS and YYEKEE (reference sequence). The CDR3 has 16 amino acids. Between the trimmed V and J ends, which lost 4 bases and 7 bases, there was a span of 18 bases. CDR3 protein: CASSNLPGPVNSPLHF. Written as DNA, the CDR3 is TGTGCCAGCAGCAACTTACCGGGACCAGTGAATTCACCCCTCCACTTT. Supplemented by reference TRBV5-5 and TRBJ1-6, the full variable domain reads DAGVTQSPTHLIKTRGQQVTLRCSPISGHKSVSWYQQVLGQGPQFIFQYYEKEERGRGNFPDRFSARQFPNYSSELNVNALLLGDSALYLCASSNLPGPVNSPLHFGNGTRLTVT.

The chain employs TRBV28 and TRBJ1-1, with D unclear. This CDR3 comprises 15 residues. V dropped 7 bases and J dropped 0 bases, with 15 bases sitting between them. Looked up from germline, CDR1 is MDHEN and CDR2 is SYDVKM. In DNA, the CDR3 is TGTGCCAGCAAGTTTGTCAAGGGAATGAACACTGAAGCTTTCTTT. Protein product: CASKFVKGMNTEAFF.

The V gene is TRBV25-1, the J gene TRBJ2-7; D remains unclear. The CDR3 has 15 residues. Between the trimmed V and J ends, which lost 1 base and 0 bases, there was a span of 10 bases. Germline V gene data show CDR1 as MGHDK and CDR2 as SYGVNS. The CDR3 region is CASSESGRPSYEQYF. The CDR3, as DNA: TGTGCCAGCAGTGAATCAGGCAGACCCTCCTACGAGCAGTACTTC.

This chain connects TRBV6-4 to TRBJ2-6; weak D call: TRBD2 (6 bases). Trimming left V 5 bases short and J 3 bases short, with 8 bases between. This CDR3 is 14 amino acids long. Looked up from germline, CDR1 is MRHNA and CDR2 is SNTAGT. Here the CDR3 DNA reads TGTGCCAGCAGTCCCGGGGGTGGGGCCAACGTCCTGACTTTC. This encodes CASSPGGGANVLTF.

The J gene is TRBJ1-1, the V gene TRBV19; D unclear. This CDR3 is 12 amino acids long. Trimming left V 5 bases short and J 5 bases short, with 9 bases between. The germline CDR1 and CDR2 sequences are LNHDA and SQIVND (reference sequence). The CDR3 spells CASSAEKTEAFF. DNA of the CDR3: TGTGCCAGTAGTGCCGAAAAAACTGAAGCTTTCTTT.

The rearrangement links TRBV7-2 to TRBJ2-7; D might be TRBD1 (5 bases). The CDR3 length is 15 residues. V was clipped by 5 bases and J by 5 bases, with 19 bases between them. Germline CDR1 is SGHTA and CDR2 is FQGNSA. As DNA, the CDR3 is TGTGCCAGCAGCCTCCAGAGGATACAAGGGGACGAGCAGTACTTC. This encodes CASSLQRIQGDEQYF.

This chain connects TRBV6-5 to TRBJ2-1; D not certain. There are 14 residues in the CDR3. The germline CDR1 and CDR2 sequences are MNHEY and SVGAGI. Between the trimmed V and J ends, which lost 7 bases and 0 bases, there was a span of 10 bases. CDR3 region: CASTDSSSYNEQFF. The CDR3 DNA follows: TGTGCCAGCACAGACTCGAGCTCCTACAATGAGCAGTTCTTC.